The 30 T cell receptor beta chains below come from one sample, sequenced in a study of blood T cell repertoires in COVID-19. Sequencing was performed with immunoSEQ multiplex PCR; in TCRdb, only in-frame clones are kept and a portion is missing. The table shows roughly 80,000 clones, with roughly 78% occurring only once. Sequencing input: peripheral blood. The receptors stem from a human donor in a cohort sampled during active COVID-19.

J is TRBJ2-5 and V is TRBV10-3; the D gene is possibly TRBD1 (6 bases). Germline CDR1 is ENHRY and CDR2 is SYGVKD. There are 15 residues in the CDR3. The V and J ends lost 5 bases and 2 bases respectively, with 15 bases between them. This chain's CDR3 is CAISPGQGPQETQYF. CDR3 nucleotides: TGTGCCATCAGTCCGGGACAAGGGCCTCAAGAGACCCAGTACTTC.

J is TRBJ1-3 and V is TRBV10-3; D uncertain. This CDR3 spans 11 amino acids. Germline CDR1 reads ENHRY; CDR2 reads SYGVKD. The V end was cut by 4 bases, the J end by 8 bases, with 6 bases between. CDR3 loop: CAISAGYTIYF. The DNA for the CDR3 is TGTGCCATCAGTGCAGGTTACACCATATATTTT.

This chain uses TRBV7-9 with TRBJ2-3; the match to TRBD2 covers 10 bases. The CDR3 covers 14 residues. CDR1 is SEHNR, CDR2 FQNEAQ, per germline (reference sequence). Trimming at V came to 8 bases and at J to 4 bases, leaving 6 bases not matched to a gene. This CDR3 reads CASERGGQADTQYF. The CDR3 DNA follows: TGTGCCAGCGAGCGGGGGGGCCAGGCAGATACGCAGTATTTT. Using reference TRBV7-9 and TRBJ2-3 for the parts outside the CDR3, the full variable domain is DTGVSQNPRHKITKRGQNVTFRCDPISEHNRLYWYRQTLGQGPEFLTYFQNEAQLEKSRLLSDRFSAERPKGSFSTLEIQRTEQGDSAMYLCASERGGQADTQYFGPGTRLTVL.

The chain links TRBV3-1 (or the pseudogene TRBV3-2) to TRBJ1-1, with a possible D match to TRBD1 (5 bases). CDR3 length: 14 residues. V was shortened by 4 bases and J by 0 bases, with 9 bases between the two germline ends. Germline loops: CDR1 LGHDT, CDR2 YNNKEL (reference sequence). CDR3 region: CASSRQGVNTEAFF. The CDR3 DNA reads TGTGCCAGCAGCCGGCAGGGCGTGAACACTGAAGCTTTCTTT.

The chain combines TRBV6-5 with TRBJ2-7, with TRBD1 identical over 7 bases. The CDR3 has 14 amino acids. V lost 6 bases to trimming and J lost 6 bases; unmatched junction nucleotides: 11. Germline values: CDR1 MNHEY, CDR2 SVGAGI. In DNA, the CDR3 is TGTGCCAGCAGCACGGGGACAGTGGGCTCCGAGCAGTACTTC. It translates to CASSTGTVGSEQYF.

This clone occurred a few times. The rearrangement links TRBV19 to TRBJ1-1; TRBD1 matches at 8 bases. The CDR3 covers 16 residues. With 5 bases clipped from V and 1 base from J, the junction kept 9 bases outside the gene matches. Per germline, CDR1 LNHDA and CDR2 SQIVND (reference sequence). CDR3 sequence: CASSRRQGATNTEAFF. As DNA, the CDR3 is TGTGCCAGTAGTCGGAGGCAGGGGGCTACGAACACTGAAGCTTTCTTT.

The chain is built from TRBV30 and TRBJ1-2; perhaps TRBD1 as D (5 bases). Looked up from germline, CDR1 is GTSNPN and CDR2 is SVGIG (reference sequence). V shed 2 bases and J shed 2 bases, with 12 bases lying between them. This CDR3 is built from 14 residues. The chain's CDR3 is CAWSLAGRNYGYTF. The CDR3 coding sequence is TGTGCCTGGAGTTTAGCAGGGAGGAACTATGGCTACACCTTC.

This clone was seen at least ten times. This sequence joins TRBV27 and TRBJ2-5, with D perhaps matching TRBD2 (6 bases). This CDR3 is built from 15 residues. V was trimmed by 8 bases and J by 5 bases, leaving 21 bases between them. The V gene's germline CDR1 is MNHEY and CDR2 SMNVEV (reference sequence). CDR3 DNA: TGTGCCAGCGGCTCCCGACTAGTGGCTGGCGAGACCCAGTACTTC. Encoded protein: CASGSRLVAGETQYF.

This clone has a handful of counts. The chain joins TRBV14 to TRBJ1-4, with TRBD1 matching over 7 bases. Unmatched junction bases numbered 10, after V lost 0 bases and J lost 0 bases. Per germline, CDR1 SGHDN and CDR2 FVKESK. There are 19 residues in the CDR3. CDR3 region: CASSQDWRTGVATNEKLFF. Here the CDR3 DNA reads TGTGCCAGCAGCCAAGATTGGAGGACAGGCGTTGCAACTAATGAAAAACTGTTTTTT.

Here the CDR3 DNA reads TGTGCCAGCAGTTTCTTGCGAAACACCGGGGAGCTGTTTTTT. This encodes CASSFLRNTGELFF. The chain couples TRBV28 to TRBJ2-2, with unresolved D. Germline loops: CDR1 MDHEN, CDR2 SYDVKM. The CDR3 extends over 14 amino acids. The V and J ends lost 3 bases and 2 bases respectively, with 7 bases between them.

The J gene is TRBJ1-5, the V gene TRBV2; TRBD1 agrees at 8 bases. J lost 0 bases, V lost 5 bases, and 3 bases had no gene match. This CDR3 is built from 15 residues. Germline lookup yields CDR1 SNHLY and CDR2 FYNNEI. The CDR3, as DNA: TGTGCCAGCAGTAGGGACAGGAATAGCAATCAGCCCCAGCATTTT. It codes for CASSRDRNSNQPQHF.

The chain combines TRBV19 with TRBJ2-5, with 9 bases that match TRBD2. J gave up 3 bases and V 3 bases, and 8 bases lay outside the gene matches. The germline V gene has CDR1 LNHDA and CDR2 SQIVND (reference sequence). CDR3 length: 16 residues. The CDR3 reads CASSISTSGNEETQYF. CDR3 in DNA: TGTGCCAGTAGTATTTCGACTAGCGGAAATGAAGAGACCCAGTACTTC.

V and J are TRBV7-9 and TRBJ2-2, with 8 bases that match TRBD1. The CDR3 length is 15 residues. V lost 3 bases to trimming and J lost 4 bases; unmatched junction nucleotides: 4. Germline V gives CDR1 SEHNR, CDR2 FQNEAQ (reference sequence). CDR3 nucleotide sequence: TGTGCCAGCAGCTTCGGCAGGGGGCCCACCGGGGAGCTGTTTTTT. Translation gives CASSFGRGPTGELFF.

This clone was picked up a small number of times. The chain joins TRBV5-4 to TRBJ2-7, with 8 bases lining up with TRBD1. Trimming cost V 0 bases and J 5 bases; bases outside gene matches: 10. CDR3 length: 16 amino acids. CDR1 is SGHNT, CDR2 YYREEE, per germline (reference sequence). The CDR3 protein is CASSLAGSQGANEQYF. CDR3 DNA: TGTGCCAGCAGCTTGGCCGGGAGCCAGGGGGCGAACGAGCAGTACTTC.

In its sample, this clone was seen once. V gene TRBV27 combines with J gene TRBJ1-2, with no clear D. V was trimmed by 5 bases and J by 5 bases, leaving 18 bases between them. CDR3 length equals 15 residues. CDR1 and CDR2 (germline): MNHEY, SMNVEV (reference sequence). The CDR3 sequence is CASSPRQEASYGYTF. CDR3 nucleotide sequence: TGTGCCAGCAGTCCTCGGCAGGAAGCTTCTTATGGCTACACCTTC.

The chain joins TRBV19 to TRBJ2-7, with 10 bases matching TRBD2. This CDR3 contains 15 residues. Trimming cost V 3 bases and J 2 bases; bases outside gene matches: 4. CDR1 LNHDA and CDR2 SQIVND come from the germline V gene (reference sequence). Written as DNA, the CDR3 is TGTGCCAGTAGTATCCTTCTAGCGGGGGCCTACGAGCAGTACTTC. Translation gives CASSILLAGAYEQYF.

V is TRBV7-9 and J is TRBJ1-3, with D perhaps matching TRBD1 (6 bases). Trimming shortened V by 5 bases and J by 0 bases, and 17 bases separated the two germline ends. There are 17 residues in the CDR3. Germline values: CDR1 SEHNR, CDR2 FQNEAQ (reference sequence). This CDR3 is CASSHWGGGFSGNTIYF. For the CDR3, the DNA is TGTGCCAGCAGCCACTGGGGAGGGGGTTTCTCTGGAAACACCATATATTTT.

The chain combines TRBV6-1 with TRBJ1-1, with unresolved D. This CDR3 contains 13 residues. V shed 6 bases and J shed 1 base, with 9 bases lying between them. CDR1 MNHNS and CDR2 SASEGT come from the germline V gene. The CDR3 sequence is CASSEHGNTEAFF. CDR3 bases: TGTGCCAGCAGCGAACACGGGAACACTGAAGCTTTCTTT.

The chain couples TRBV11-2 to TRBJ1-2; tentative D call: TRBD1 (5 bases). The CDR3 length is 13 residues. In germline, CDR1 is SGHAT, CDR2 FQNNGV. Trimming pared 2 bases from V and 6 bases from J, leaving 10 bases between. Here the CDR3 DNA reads TGTGCCAGCAGCTTATTGGGGGGTGATGGCTACACCTTC. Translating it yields CASSLLGGDGYTF.

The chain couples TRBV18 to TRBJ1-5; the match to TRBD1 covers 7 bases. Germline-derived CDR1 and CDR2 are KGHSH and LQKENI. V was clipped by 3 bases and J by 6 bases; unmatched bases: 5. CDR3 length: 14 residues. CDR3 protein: CASSPQDRSQPQHF. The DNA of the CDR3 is TGTGCCAGCTCACCGCAGGACAGGAGTCAGCCCCAGCATTTT. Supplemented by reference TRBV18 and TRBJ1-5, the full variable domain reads NAGVMQNPRHLVRRRGQEARLRCSPMKGHSHVYWYRQLPEEGLKFMVYLQKENIIDESGMPKERFSAEFPKEGPSILRIQQVVRGDSAAYFCASSPQDRSQPQHFGDGTRLSIL.

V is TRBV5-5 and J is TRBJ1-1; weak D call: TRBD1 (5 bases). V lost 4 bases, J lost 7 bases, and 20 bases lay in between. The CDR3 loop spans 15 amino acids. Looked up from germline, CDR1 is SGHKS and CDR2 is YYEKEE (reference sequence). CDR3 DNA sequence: TGTGCCAGCAGCCCCCAAAGTCAGGGCGGGAGTGAAGCTTTCTTT. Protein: CASSPQSQGGSEAFF.

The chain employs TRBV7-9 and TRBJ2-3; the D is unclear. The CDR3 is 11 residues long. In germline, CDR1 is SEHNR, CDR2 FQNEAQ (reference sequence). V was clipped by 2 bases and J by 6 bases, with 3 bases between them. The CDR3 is CASSLQDTQYF. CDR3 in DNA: TGTGCCAGCAGCTTACAGGATACGCAGTATTTT.

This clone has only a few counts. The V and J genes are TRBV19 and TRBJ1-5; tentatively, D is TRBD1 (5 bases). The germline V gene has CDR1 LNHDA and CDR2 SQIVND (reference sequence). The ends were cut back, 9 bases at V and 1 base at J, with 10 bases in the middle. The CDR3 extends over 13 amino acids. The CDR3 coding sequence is TGTGCCAGCAGGACACGCAGCAATCAGCCCCAGCATTTT. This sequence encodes CASRTRSNQPQHF.

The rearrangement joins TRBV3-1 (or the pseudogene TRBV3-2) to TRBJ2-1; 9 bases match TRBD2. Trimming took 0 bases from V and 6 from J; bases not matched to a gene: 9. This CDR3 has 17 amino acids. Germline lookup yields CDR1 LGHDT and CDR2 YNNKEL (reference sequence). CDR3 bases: TGTGCCAGCAGCCAAGATCGGGTCAAGCGGGGGGTCAATGAGCAGTTCTTC. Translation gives CASSQDRVKRGVNEQFF.

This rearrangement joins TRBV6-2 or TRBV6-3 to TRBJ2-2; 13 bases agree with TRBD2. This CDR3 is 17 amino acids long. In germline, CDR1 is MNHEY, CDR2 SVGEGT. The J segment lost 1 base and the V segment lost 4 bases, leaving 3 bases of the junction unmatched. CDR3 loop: CASSFRTSGGNTGELFF. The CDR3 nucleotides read TGTGCCAGCAGTTTCCGGACTAGCGGGGGGAACACCGGGGAGCTGTTTTTT.

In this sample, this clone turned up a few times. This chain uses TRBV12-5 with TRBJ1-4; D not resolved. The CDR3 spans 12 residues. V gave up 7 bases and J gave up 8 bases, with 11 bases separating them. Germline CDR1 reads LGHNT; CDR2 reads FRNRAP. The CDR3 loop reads CASASGVEKLFF. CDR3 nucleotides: TGTGCTAGTGCCTCGGGAGTAGAAAAACTGTTTTTT.

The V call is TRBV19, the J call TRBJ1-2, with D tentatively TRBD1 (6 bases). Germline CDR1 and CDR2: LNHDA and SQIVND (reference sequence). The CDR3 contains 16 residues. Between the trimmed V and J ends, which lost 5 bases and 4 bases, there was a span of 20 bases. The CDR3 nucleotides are TGTGCCAGTAGTTCCCGAACAGGGCAAACCGGCTATGGCTACACCTTC. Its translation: CASSSRTGQTGYGYTF.

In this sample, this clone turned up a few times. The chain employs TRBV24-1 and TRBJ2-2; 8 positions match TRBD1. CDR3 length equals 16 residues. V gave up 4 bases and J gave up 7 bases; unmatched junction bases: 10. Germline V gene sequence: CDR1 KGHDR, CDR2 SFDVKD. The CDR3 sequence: CATSEIWTGQVGELFF. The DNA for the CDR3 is TGTGCCACCAGTGAGATCTGGACAGGGCAGGTCGGGGAGCTGTTTTTT.

CDR3 DNA: TGTGCCAGCAGCTTTAGAACGAGGGACAATGAGCAGTTCTTC. Translating it yields CASSFRTRDNEQFF. The chain links TRBV5-6 to TRBJ2-1, with a tentative D call TRBD2 (5 bases). The CDR3 totals 14 residues. The V end was cut by 2 bases, the J end by 5 bases, with 11 bases between. CDR1 and CDR2 from the germline V gene are SGHDT and YYEEEE.

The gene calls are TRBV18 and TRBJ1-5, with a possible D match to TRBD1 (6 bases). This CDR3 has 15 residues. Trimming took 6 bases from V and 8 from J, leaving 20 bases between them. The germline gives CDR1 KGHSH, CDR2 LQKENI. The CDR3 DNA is TGTGCCAGCTCGTACCTGGACAGTCCCCAGGAGCCCCAGCATTTT. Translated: CASSYLDSPQEPQHF. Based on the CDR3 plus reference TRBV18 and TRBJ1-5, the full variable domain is NAGVMQNPRHLVRRRGQEARLRCSPMKGHSHVYWYRQLPEEGLKFMVYLQKENIIDESGMPKERFSAEFPKEGPSILRIQQVVRGDSAAYFCASSYLDSPQEPQHFGDGTRLSIL.